This TCR beta chain is drawn from a study of cytomegalovirus exposure and HLA in healthy donors. Study in general: A data release that came early held about 89 million unique TCRs from HLA-typed donors.

Unrecorded immune exposure was likely among donors, who were nominally healthy when sampled. General observations from the study: Immune exposure information comprised only CMV serostatus. At a 0.05 false discovery rate, a later analysis found 16,951 TCR beta sequences to be associated with HLA alleles.

The CDR3 is made up of 13 amino acids. Germline V gene sequence: CDR1 MNHEY, CDR2 SVGAGI. Trimming shortened V by 6 bases and J by 5 bases, and 13 bases separated the two germline ends. The PCR used 60 Vbeta and 13 Jbeta primers. TCRdb's copy holds only in-frame clones and misses some; the assay was immunoSEQ multiplex PCR. The table records about 88,000 clones, roughly 69% of them present only once. Comment on this clone: Its antigen is not identified.

This chain links TRBV6-5 with TRBJ1-1; the D is unclear. This TCR came from a man aged 50 to 59 in good health and CMV-seronegative. Sequenced material: PBMCs. DNA for the CDR3: TGTGCCAGCAGCCGCGACCCCGGGACTGAAGCTTTCTTT. Protein product: CASSRDPGTEAFF.